The 3 T cell receptor beta chains reported below all come from one sample, sequenced in a study of blood T cells in healthy people across ages. Sample-barcoded 5' priming and a J-beta primer mix drove a second PCR of roughly 6 to 12 cycles. TCRdb ran MiXCR on the 5' RACE reads and lists one entry per CDR3 protein. The sample consists of roughly 680,000 distinct CDR3 sequences, around 21% of them appearing once. The specimen was blood. The receptors here all came from a man between 65 and 79 years old in good health.

This clonotype was counted a few times. The chain is built from TRBV20-1 and TRBJ2-5, with 10 nucleotides matching TRBD2. The CDR3 totals 16 residues. The germline V gene encodes CDR1 DFQATT and CDR2 SNEGSKA (reference sequence). V gave up 3 bases and J gave up 0 bases; unmatched junction bases: 7. The CDR3 DNA reads as TGCAGTGCTAGGGACAGAGGACTAGCGGACCAAGAGACCCAGTACTTC. Amino acid sequence: CSARDRGLADQETQYF.

This clonotype came up a few times. The junction differs from germline at one of its ends, possibly a read error. The J gene is TRBJ2-5, the V gene TRBV7-2, with a possible D match to TRBD2 (7 bases). CDR1 is SGHTA, CDR2 FQGNSA, per germline. CDR3 length: 13 amino acids. This chain's CDR3 is CASSLAQGLKGGF. The CDR3 nucleotides are TGTGCCAGCAGCTTAGCACAGGGACTCAAGGGGGGGTTC.

This clonotype was seen ten or more times. V usage is TRBV25-1 and J usage is TRBJ2-5, with 9 bases fitting TRBD1. CDR1 MGHDK and CDR2 SYGVNS come from the germline V gene. The CDR3 covers 14 residues. The V gene end was trimmed by 4 bases and the J gene end by 4 bases; junction bases not matched to a gene: 4. This CDR3 reads CASSVQGAGETQYF. The CDR3 region has the DNA TGTGCCAGCAGTGTACAGGGGGCCGGAGAGACCCAGTACTTC.